This record covers a single T cell receptor beta chain. What it binds is unknown. This sample was taken from a study of T cell clonotyping in hematopoietic cell transplantation. Findings of the study overall: After transplant, recipient diversity fell while pathologically expanded clonotypes grew through day 180. Broader posttransplant TCR repertoire diversity was predicted by graft donor and pretransplant recipient Inverse Simpson Index values.

J gave up 0 bases and V 2 bases, and 4 bases lay outside the gene matches. The V gene's germline CDR1 is MNHEY and CDR2 SVGAGI. The CDR3 runs to 16 residues. Recipient blood drawn about 28 days pretransplant and days 30, 100, 180 after. Method: immunoSEQ multiplex PCR; TCRdb's copy keeps in-frame clones and lacks some. The table shows just over 8,500 clones, with 85% occurring only once. The sample was PBMCs, taken 180 days after allogeneic stem cell transplant. This clonotype was obtained from a female patient between 25 and 45 years old who had an allogeneic stem cell transplant, so the T cells may come from the graft donor. Some clones in this sample may be carry-over from other donors' samples. V usage is TRBV6-5 and J usage is TRBJ2-3; TRBD2 matches at 8 bases. The CDR3 DNA follows: TGTGCCAGCAGTTACGGGCGACTAGCGAGCACAGATACGCAGTATTTT. Protein sequence: CASSYGRLASTDTQYF.